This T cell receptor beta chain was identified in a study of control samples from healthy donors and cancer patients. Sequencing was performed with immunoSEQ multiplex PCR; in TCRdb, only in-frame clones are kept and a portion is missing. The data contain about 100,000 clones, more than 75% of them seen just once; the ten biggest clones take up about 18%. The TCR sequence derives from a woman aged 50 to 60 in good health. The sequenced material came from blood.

In DNA, the CDR3 is TGTGCCAGCAGTGCGCGGGACAGGAAATTCTATGGCTACACCTTC. It encodes CASSARDRKFYGYTF. This chain connects TRBV5-5 to TRBJ1-2; 8 nucleotides line up with TRBD1. The CDR3 has 15 amino acids. Germline V gene data show CDR1 as SGHKS and CDR2 as YYEKEE (reference sequence). The J segment lost 4 bases and the V segment lost 5 bases, leaving 10 bases of the junction unmatched.